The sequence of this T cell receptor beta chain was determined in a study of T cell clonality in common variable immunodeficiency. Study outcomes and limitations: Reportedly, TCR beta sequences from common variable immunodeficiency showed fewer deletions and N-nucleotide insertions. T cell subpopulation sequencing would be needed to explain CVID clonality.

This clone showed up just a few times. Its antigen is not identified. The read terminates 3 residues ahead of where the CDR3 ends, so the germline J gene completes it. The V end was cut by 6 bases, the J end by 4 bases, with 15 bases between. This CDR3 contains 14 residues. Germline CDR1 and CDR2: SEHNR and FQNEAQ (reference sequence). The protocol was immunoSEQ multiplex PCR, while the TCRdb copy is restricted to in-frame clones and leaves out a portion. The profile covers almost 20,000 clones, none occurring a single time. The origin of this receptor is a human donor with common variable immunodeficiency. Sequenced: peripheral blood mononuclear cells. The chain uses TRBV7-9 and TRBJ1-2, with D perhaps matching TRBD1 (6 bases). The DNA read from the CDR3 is TGTGCCAGCAGTCCCAGGTTAGGGGGCTATGGC. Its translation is CASSPRLGGYG. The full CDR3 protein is CASSPRLGGYGYTF.